The 30 T cell receptor beta chains given below trace back to one sample, sequenced in a study of blood T cell repertoires in COVID-19. Method: immunoSEQ multiplex PCR; TCRdb's copy keeps in-frame clones and lacks some. Here the sample spans around 180,000 clones, roughly 85% being singletons. The sample taken for sequencing was peripheral blood. Source of these receptors: a woman aged 25 to 39 with acute or convalescent COVID-19.

The sample holds a few counts of this clone. The CDR3 DNA follows: TGTGCCAGCAGTACGGACAGGGGTACAAATGAAAAACTGTTTTTT. Its protein product is CASSTDRGTNEKLFF. The chain has TRBV2 and TRBJ1-4; TRBD1 matches at 9 bases. The germline gives CDR1 SNHLY, CDR2 FYNNEI. Trimming removed 5 bases from V and 5 bases from J; junction bases left unmatched: 6. The CDR3 length is 15 residues.

The chain carries TRBV9 and TRBJ2-2; D call uncertain. V was cut by 2 bases and J by 6 bases, with 2 bases left in between. This CDR3 has 11 residues. CDR1 is SGDLS and CDR2 is YYNGEE in the germline V gene. CDR3 protein: CASSVSGELFF. CDR3 nucleotides: TGTGCCAGCAGCGTCTCCGGGGAGCTGTTTTTT.

The chain couples TRBV6-2 or TRBV6-3 to TRBJ1-6, with a weak D call TRBD1 (6 bases). The length of the CDR3 is 15 residues. CDR1 and CDR2 (germline): MNHEY, SVGEGT. V lost 6 bases to trimming and J lost 7 bases, with 16 bases between them. CDR3 sequence: CASSALARGNSPLHF. The CDR3 nucleotides read TGTGCCAGCAGCGCCCTTGCAAGGGGGAATTCACCCCTCCACTTT.

This clone has only a few counts. The chain has TRBV30 and TRBJ1-2, with D perhaps TRBD1 (6 bases). Germline-derived CDR1 and CDR2 are GTSNPN and SVGIG (reference sequence). The CDR3 totals 15 residues. V was shortened by 1 base and J by 3 bases, with 15 bases between the two germline ends. The CDR3 DNA follows: TGTGCCTGGAGTGGAAGTTCAGGGGCTTACTATGGCTACACCTTC. As protein: CAWSGSSGAYYGYTF.

This sequence joins TRBV6-5 and TRBJ1-4; 9 nucleotides agree with TRBD1. The germline CDR1 and CDR2 sequences are MNHEY and SVGAGI. The trim removed 2 bases at V and 7 bases at J, leaving 5 bases unmatched. CDR3 length: 15 residues. CDR3 sequence reads: CASSYHGTGSEKLFF. CDR3 bases: TGTGCCAGCAGTTACCACGGGACAGGGAGTGAAAAACTGTTTTTT.

The CDR3 region is CASSKGLAGSGELFF. As DNA, the CDR3 is TGTGCCAGCAGCAAGGGACTAGCGGGTTCCGGGGAGCTGTTTTTT. The chain joins TRBV11-2 to TRBJ2-2; 12 nucleotides line up with TRBD2. This CDR3 comprises 15 residues. V lost 5 bases to trimming and J lost 6 bases; unmatched junction nucleotides: 4. Germline CDR1 SGHAT, CDR2 FQNNGV.

The V and J genes are TRBV7-2 and TRBJ2-7; 10 bases fit TRBD2. Germline CDR1 and CDR2: SGHTA and FQGNSA. This CDR3 comprises 16 residues. V lost 0 bases, J lost 2 bases, and 4 bases stayed unmatched. The chain's CDR3 is CASSLALAGWTYEQYF. The CDR3 DNA reads TGTGCCAGCAGCTTAGCACTAGCGGGGTGGACCTACGAGCAGTACTTC. The full variable domain, with the rest looked up from reference TRBV7-2 and TRBJ2-7, is GAGVSQSPSNKVTEKGKDVELRCDPISGHTALYWYRQSLGQGLEFLIYFQGNSAPDKSGLPSDRFSAERTGGSVSTLTIQRTQQEDSAVYLCASSLALAGWTYEQYFGPGTRLTVT.

This clone was seen once. V is TRBV12-3 or TRBV12-4 and J is TRBJ2-3; weak D call: TRBD2 (6 bases). The CDR3 consists of 13 residues. Trimming stripped 3 bases from V and 7 bases from J, with 11 bases between. CDR3 in amino acids: CASSLDGGNTQYF. The CDR3 nucleotides are TGTGCCAGCAGTTTGGACGGGGGAAATACGCAGTATTTT.

V and J are TRBV9 and TRBJ1-4; a possible D gene is TRBD1 (6 bases). The germline V and J ends were trimmed by 5 bases and 4 bases, with 12 bases remaining between them. Germline CDR1 reads SGDLS; CDR2 reads YYNGEE. This CDR3 has 14 amino acids. The CDR3 DNA reads as TGTGCCAGCAGTAGGGGGACCGTTAATGAAAAACTGTTTTTT. Amino acid sequence: CASSRGTVNEKLFF.

The J gene is TRBJ2-7, the V gene TRBV2; the match to TRBD2 covers 13 bases. The CDR3 loop spans 18 amino acids. Trimming took 7 bases from V and 4 from J; bases not matched to a gene: 16. Germline V gene lookup returns CDR1 SNHLY and CDR2 FYNNEI. The CDR3 reads CASNPLGSGTSGNYEQYF. CDR3 nucleotides: TGTGCCAGCAACCCCCTAGGATCCGGGACTAGCGGGAATTACGAGCAGTACTTC.

This clone showed up just once. The gene calls are TRBV27 and TRBJ1-2; TRBD1 is a possible D gene (6 bases). Germline V gives CDR1 MNHEY, CDR2 SMNVEV (reference sequence). V lost 1 base to trimming and J lost 8 bases, with 20 bases between them. The CDR3 is made up of 16 amino acids. CDR3 in amino acids: CASSLWGQGKVGGYTF. In DNA form, the CDR3 reads TGTGCCAGCAGTTTATGGGGGCAGGGGAAGGTGGGCGGCTACACCTTC.

About this clone itself: Relative to the germline gene, one junction end is altered; a read error may explain this. The chain has TRBV29-1 and TRBJ2-5; D is perhaps TRBD1 (6 bases). The CDR3 consists of 12 residues. Germline V gene data show CDR1 as SQVTM and CDR2 as ANQGSEA. Here the CDR3 reads CSVEGQQETQYF. CDR3 bases: TGCAGCGTGGAAGGACAGCAAGAGACCCAGTACTTC. Filled out from reference TRBV29-1 and TRBJ2-5, the complete variable domain reads SAVISQKPSRDICQRGTSLTIQCQVDSQVTMMFWYRQQPGQSLTLIATANQGSEATYESGFVIDKFPISRPNLTFSTLTVSNMSPEDSSIYLCSVEGQQETQYFGPGTRLLVL.

This chain links TRBV6-2 or TRBV6-3 with TRBJ2-7, with TRBD2 as a possible D gene (5 bases). CDR3 length: 14 residues. Trimming cost V 2 bases and J 1 base, with 9 bases left between them. Looked up from germline, CDR1 is MNHEY and CDR2 is SVGEGT. CDR3 sequence (DNA): TGTGCCAGCAGTTACGAGTCGGGGTCCTACGAGCAGTACTTC. Amino acids: CASSYESGSYEQYF.

The chain carries TRBV5-8 and TRBJ1-2, with 9 positions matching TRBD1. V shed 4 bases, J shed 4 bases, and the junction held 5 bases outside the gene matches. The CDR3 loop spans 14 amino acids. Germline CDR1 and CDR2: SGHTS and YDEGEE. CDR3 region: CASSGTGWAYGYTF. DNA for the CDR3: TGTGCCAGCAGCGGGACAGGGTGGGCCTATGGCTACACCTTC.

The V and J genes are TRBV7-2 and TRBJ2-3; 9 bases align to TRBD1. The CDR3 runs 15 residues. Unmatched junction bases numbered 7, after V lost 5 bases and J lost 4 bases. Germline V gene sequence: CDR1 SGHTA, CDR2 FQGNSA. The CDR3 DNA reads as TGTGCCAGCAGCACCGGGACAGGGTCCGCAGATACGCAGTATTTT. Translation: CASSTGTGSADTQYF.

Remarks on this clone: Other nucleotide sequences from this sample produce the same CDR3. The V call is TRBV28, the J call TRBJ1-2; D remains unclear. V gave up 6 bases and J gave up 1 base, with 3 bases separating them. The CDR3 is 11 residues long. CDR1 and CDR2 from the germline V gene are MDHEN and SYDVKM. The CDR3 region is CASSLNYGYTF. In nucleotides, the CDR3 is TGTGCCAGCAGCCTTAACTATGGCTACACCTTC.

Here the CDR3 reads CASSDPTSGRVIYNEQFF. The CDR3, as DNA: TGTGCCAGCAGTGATCCCACAAGCGGGAGGGTAATCTACAATGAGCAGTTCTTC. The V call is TRBV6-1, the J call TRBJ2-1; TRBD2 matches 10 bases. Trimming removed 3 bases from V and 3 bases from J; junction bases left unmatched: 11. The germline gives CDR1 MNHNS, CDR2 SASEGT. The CDR3 extends over 18 amino acids.

This chain links TRBV5-3 with TRBJ1-1; a possible D gene is TRBD1 (5 bases). TRBV5-3 is known as an ORF, though its function is uncertain. V was cut by 0 bases and J by 2 bases, with 8 bases left in between. The length of the CDR3 is 14 residues. The CDR3: CARSLARANTEAFF. CDR3 in DNA: TGTGCCAGAAGCTTGGCCAGGGCTAACACTGAAGCTTTCTTT.

This rearrangement joins TRBV7-6 to TRBJ2-3; TRBD2 matches at 10 bases. The germline V gene encodes CDR1 SGHVS and CDR2 FNYEAQ. CDR3 length: 15 residues. The V segment lost 4 bases and the J segment 3 bases; nucleotides outside the gene matches: 4. The CDR3 reads CASSSAGGGTDTQYF. In DNA, the CDR3 is TGTGCCAGCAGCTCAGCGGGAGGGGGTACAGATACGCAGTATTTT.

The V gene is TRBV6-5, the J gene TRBJ1-4, with TRBD1 matching 8 bases. The CDR3 totals 15 residues. Unmatched junction bases numbered 9, after V lost 4 bases and J lost 8 bases. Per the germline V gene, CDR1 is MNHEY and CDR2 is SVGAGI. CDR3 sequence reads: CASSSGGAELEKLFF. In DNA form, the CDR3 reads TGTGCCAGCAGTTCAGGGGGCGCGGAATTAGAAAAACTGTTTTTT.

The chain has TRBV11-1 and TRBJ1-2; no reliable D call. This CDR3 is 15 amino acids long. The V gene's germline CDR1 is SGHAT and CDR2 FQDESV (reference sequence). V dropped 5 bases and J dropped 5 bases, with 18 bases sitting between them. CDR3 residues: CASSQLRFPGYGYTF. The DNA of the CDR3 is TGTGCCAGCAGCCAACTCCGTTTCCCGGGGTATGGCTACACCTTC.

This rearrangement joins TRBV5-4 to TRBJ2-1, with D tentatively TRBD1 (7 bases). V was clipped by 6 bases and J by 6 bases, with 13 bases between them. The CDR3 runs 13 residues. CDR1 SGHNT and CDR2 YYREEE come from the germline V gene (reference sequence). CDR3 amino acids: CASNPQGGNEQFF. As DNA, the CDR3 is TGTGCCAGCAACCCGCAGGGGGGCAATGAGCAGTTCTTC.

The rearrangement links TRBV29-1 to TRBJ2-7, with TRBD1 matching over 7 bases. After removal of 4 bases from V and 4 bases from J, the junction contained 4 bases not matched to a gene. The CDR3 sequence is 12 residues long. Germline values: CDR1 SQVTM, CDR2 ANQGSEA. The CDR3 DNA reads as TGCAGCGTTGGTGACAGGGTTTACGAGCAGTACTTC. It is translated as CSVGDRVYEQYF.

The V call is TRBV7-2, the J call TRBJ2-1; TRBD2 is a possible D gene (6 bases). CDR3 length: 14 residues. The V gene's germline CDR1 is SGHTA and CDR2 FQGNSA. V lost 0 bases to trimming and J lost 10 bases, with 13 bases between them. CDR3 protein: CASSLAGGTREQFF. Written as DNA, the CDR3 is TGTGCCAGCAGCTTAGCGGGCGGGACGAGGGAGCAGTTCTTC.

The chain is built from TRBV11-2 and TRBJ2-2; maybe TRBD1 (5 bases). CDR3 length equals 13 residues. V lost 5 bases and J 6 bases, leaving 10 bases between the germline ends. Germline CDR1 SGHAT, CDR2 FQNNGV. DNA for the CDR3: TGTGCCAGCAGCCCCCAGGGATCCGGGGAGCTGTTTTTT. Translated: CASSPQGSGELFF. The whole variable domain, filled in from reference TRBV11-2 and TRBJ2-2, reads EAGVAQSPRYKIIEKRQSVAFWCNPISGHATLYWYQQILGQGPKLLIQFQNNGVVDDSQLPKDRFSAERLKGVDSTLKIQPAKLEDSAVYLCASSPQGSGELFFGEGSRLTVL.

This chain uses TRBV12-3 or TRBV12-4 with TRBJ1-5, with D tentatively TRBD1 (5 bases). Between the trimmed V and J ends, which lost 6 bases and 4 bases, there was a span of 10 bases. The length of the CDR3 is 13 residues. CDR3 in DNA: TGTGCCAGCAGGGGGCGCGAAAATCAGCCCCAGCATTTT. Translation: CASRGRENQPQHF.

The V gene is TRBV27, the J gene TRBJ2-6, with D tentatively TRBD2 (6 bases). Germline V gives CDR1 MNHEY, CDR2 SMNVEV (reference sequence). CDR3 length: 17 amino acids. V shed 5 bases and J shed 0 bases, with 14 bases lying between them. This CDR3 reads CASSHGGVSSGANVLTF. CDR3 DNA sequence: TGTGCCAGCAGTCACGGGGGTGTTAGCTCTGGGGCCAACGTCCTGACTTTC.

This clone turned up a few times. The chain recombines TRBV15 with TRBJ1-1; 9 bases match TRBD1. This CDR3 is built from 15 residues. CDR1 is LNHNV and CDR2 is YYDKDF in the germline V gene (reference sequence). V lost 6 bases, J lost 10 bases, and 15 bases stayed unmatched. The CDR3 DNA reads TGTGCCACCAGTAATGAGGGACAGGGCAATGAGGGAGCTTTCTTT. Translated: CATSNEGQGNEGAFF.

This clone appeared a few times. The chain is built from TRBV30 and TRBJ2-5; 11 positions agree with TRBD2. Per the germline V gene, CDR1 is GTSNPN and CDR2 is SVGIG (reference sequence). The CDR3 covers 12 residues. The CDR3 sequence is CALAGGPKTQYF. CDR3 sequence (DNA): TGTGCTTTAGCGGGAGGGCCAAAGACCCAGTACTTC. The full variable domain, rest sourced from reference TRBV30 and TRBJ2-5, is SQTIHQWPATLVQPVGSPLSLECTVEGTSNPNLYWYRQAAGRGLQLLFYSVGIGQISSEVPQNLSASRPQDRQFILSSKKLLLSDSGFYLCALAGGPKTQYFGPGTRLLVL.

The chain carries TRBV30 and TRBJ2-1; weak D call: TRBD2 (6 bases). This CDR3 has 13 amino acids. The germline gives CDR1 GTSNPN, CDR2 SVGIG (reference sequence). V gave up 2 bases and J gave up 10 bases, with 15 bases separating them. For the CDR3, the DNA is TGTGCCTGGAGTCTCACTAGCAACAGCGAGCAGTTCTTC. This sequence encodes CAWSLTSNSEQFF.